These T cell receptor beta chains were read from a single sample in a study of early T cells in non-severe SARS-CoV-2 infection. In TCRdb, the 5' RACE reads were re-called with MiXCR into one record per CDR3 protein. The sample lists about 60,000 distinct CDR3 sequences; around an eighth were seen once. Sequenced sample: whole blood. The receptor set was obtained from an adult who was a healthcare worker with PCR-confirmed SARS-CoV-2 infection or an uninfected control (not recorded which). The CDR3 runs from the conserved cysteine through the conserved F or W. Each record gives: J gene, V gene, CDR3 protein.

TRBJ2-1	TRBV2	CASRDTGLAQFF
TRBJ2-3	TRBV6-5	CASSYSTALDTQYF
TRBJ1-5	TRBV11-2	CASSLEPMNQPQHF
TRBJ2-1	TRBV12-3/TRBV12-4	CASSLSFSPGEQFF
TRBJ2-2	TRBV7-6	CASSTEGALSGELFF
TRBJ1-2	TRBV6-2/TRBV6-3	CASRTRQGENYGYTF
TRBJ1-1	TRBV20-1	CSAYGTQGVNTEAFF
TRBJ2-3	TRBV11-2	CASSLYPPADTQYF
TRBJ2-7	TRBV29-1	CSVSDRAANYEQYF
TRBJ2-1	TRBV6-2/TRBV6-3	CASIPKGTSGRYNEQFF